The present T cell receptor beta chain was sequenced within a study of blood T cells in healthy people across ages. Next came a second PCR, run for roughly 6 to 11 cycles, which used a sample-barcoded 5' primer along with a J-beta primer mix. TCRdb redid the calling of the 5' RACE reads with MiXCR, one entry per CDR3 protein. In the table there are hundreds of thousands of distinct CDR3 sequences, around 25% of which are singletons. The CDR3 extends over 11 amino acids. Deletions cut 7 bases from V and 7 bases from J, with 10 bases between. Per the germline V gene, CDR1 is SQVTM and CDR2 is ANQGSEA. These data were also reused for a study on T cells of mothers and their children.

This clonotype was sampled from a boy between 10 and 17 years old in good health. The specimen was blood. The chain couples TRBV29-1 to TRBJ2-2; unclear D gene. The CDR3 here is CSASGSGELFF. As DNA, the CDR3 is TGCAGCGCGAGTGGCAGCGGGGAGCTGTTTTTT.